This TCR beta chain was recovered during a study of metastatic and nonmetastatic thyroid tumors (dated by TCRdb to about 2020). Looking at the study overall: Repertoires from peripheral blood and from tumor or nodule tissue samples of malignant and benign thyroid patients were compared. Here is what the overall study found, with its caveats: TCR beta diversity was reported as significantly higher in malignant tumors than in benign nodules, in both blood and tumor samples.

Comment on this clone: Its antigen remains unidentified. Base qualities are missing; no much larger clone stands one base away.

No treatment had been received by any patient before thyroid surgery. Patient clinical samples collected from about 2012 to 2019 were retrospectively analysed using T-cell receptor beta sequencing. A distance of 19 bases separates the germline ends of V and J, which lose 0 bases and 4 bases respectively. There are 17 amino acids in the CDR3, from cysteine to phenylalanine inclusive. Of all the DNA, just the CDR3 is kept, 51 bases in frame from base 1. The germline V gene supplies CDR1 SGHTA and CDR2 FQGNSA. Preparation of the library involved PCR. Sequencing was performed on an Illumina HiSeq 4000. High-throughput sequencing was used to profile the CDR3 region of the TCR beta-chain in every patient. Per the source publication's procedure: Drawing on CDR3 differences between clinicopathological groups, the researchers built a classifier meant to tell apart patients with distant-metastatic papillary thyroid cancer. The Shannon index was used to measure repertoire diversity, and the Morisita-Horn index was used to measure how similar tumor and blood repertoires were. TCRdb trimmed public reads at Q25 via fastp, called clones via MiXCR and kept in-frame beta chains. These V and J calls originate from TCRdb's pipeline instead of the authors' own analysis. The sample profile shows around 50,000 clones; less than 30% of them were found once. The top ten constitute 15% to 20% of the sample.

Sequencing was carried out using blood. This TCR derives from a female donor with papillary thyroid cancer or a benign thyroid nodule (not recorded which). Some clones in this sample may be carry-over from other donors' samples. The rearranged chain carries TRBV7-2 and TRBJ2-7, and perhaps TRBD1 as D gene, on 5 matching bases. The bases are TGTGCCAGCAGCTTAGCCGCTGGCAGGGTAAAGGTGTACGAGCAGTACTTC. This sequence encodes CASSLAAGRVKVYEQYF.